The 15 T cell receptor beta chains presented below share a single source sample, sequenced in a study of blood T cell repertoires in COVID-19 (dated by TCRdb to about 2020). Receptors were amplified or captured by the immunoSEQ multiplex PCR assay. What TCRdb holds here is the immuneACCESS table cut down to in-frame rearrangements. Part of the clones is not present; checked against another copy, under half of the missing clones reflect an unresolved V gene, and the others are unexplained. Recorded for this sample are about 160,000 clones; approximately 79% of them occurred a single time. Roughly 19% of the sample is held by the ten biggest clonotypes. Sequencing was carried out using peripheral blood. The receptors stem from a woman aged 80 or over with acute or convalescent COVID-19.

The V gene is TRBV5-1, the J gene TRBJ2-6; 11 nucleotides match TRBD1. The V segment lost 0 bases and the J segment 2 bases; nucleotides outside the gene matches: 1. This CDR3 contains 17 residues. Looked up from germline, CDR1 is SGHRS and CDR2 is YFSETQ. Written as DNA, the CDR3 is TGCGCCAGCAGCTTGGAGGGACAGGGGGCTGGGGCCAACGTCCTGACTTTC. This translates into CASSLEGQGAGANVLTF.

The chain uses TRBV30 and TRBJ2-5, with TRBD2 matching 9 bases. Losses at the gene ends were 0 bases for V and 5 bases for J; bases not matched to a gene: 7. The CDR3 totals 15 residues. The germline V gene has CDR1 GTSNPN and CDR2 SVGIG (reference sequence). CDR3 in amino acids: CAWSVLAGEHETQYF. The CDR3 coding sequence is TGTGCCTGGAGTGTATTAGCGGGGGAACATGAGACCCAGTACTTC.

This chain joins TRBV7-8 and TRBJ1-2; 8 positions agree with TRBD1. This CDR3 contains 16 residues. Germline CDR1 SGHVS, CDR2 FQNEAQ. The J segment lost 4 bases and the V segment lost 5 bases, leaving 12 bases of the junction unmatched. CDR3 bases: TGTGCCAGCAGCCCGGGGACAGGCGTCTTGGCCTATGGCTACACCTTC. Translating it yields CASSPGTGVLAYGYTF.

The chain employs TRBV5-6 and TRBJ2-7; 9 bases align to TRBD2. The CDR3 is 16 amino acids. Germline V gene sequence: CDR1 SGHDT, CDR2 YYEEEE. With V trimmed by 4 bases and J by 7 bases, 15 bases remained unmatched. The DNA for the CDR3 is TGTGCCAGCAGCCCGAATCGGCTTAGCGGGAGAAAGGAGCAGTACTTC. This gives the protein CASSPNRLSGRKEQYF.

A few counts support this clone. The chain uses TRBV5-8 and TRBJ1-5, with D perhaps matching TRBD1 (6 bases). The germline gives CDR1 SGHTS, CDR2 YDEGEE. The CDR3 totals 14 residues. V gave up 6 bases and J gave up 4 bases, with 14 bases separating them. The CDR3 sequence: CASTPRGSNQPQHF. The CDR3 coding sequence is TGTGCCAGCACCCCGAGGGGGTCTAATCAGCCCCAGCATTTT.

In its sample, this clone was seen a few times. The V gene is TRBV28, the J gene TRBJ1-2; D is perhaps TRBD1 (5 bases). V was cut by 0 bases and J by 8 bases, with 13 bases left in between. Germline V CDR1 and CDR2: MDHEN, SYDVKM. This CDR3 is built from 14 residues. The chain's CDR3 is CASSLWGRDGGYTF. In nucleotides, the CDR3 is TGTGCCAGCAGTTTATGGGGCAGGGATGGAGGCTACACCTTC.

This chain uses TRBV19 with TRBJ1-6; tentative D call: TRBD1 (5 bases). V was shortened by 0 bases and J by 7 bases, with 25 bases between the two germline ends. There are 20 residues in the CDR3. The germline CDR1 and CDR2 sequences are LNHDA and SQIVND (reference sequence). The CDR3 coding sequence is TGTGCCAGTAGTATAGATATCTTAAGGATTGGACACCCGAGGAATTCACCCCTCCACTTT. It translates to CASSIDILRIGHPRNSPLHF.

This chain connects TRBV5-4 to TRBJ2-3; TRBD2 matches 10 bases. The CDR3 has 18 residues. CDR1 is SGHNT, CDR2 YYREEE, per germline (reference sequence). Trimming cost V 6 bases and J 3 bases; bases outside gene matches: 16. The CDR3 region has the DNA TGTGCCAGCAAGGCAAATCCGGGACTAGCGTCGCAGACAGATACGCAGTATTTT. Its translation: CASKANPGLASQTDTQYF.

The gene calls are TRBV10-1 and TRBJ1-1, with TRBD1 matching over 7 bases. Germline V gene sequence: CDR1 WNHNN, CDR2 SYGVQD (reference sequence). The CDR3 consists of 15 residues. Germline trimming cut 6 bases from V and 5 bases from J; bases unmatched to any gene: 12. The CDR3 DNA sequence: TGCGCCAGCAGCCGAGGGGGCATTAAAAGGACTGAAGCTTTCTTT. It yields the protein CASSRGGIKRTEAFF.

CDR3 in DNA: TGTGCCAGCAGCTTAAAACCATCTCCGGGTCCAGATACGCAGTATTTT. Protein product: CASSLKPSPGPDTQYF. The V call is TRBV7-9, the J call TRBJ2-3; D call uncertain. V was shortened by 2 bases and J by 4 bases, with 16 bases between the two germline ends. CDR3 length: 16 residues. Germline assignment: CDR1 SEHNR and CDR2 FQNEAQ (reference sequence).

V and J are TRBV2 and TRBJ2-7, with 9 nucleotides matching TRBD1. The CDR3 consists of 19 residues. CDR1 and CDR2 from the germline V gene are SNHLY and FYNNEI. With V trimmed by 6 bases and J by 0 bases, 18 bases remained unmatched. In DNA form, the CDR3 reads TGTGCCAGCAGGGGACAGGGCGATCTAGCCCAACCTAGCTCCTACGAGCAGTACTTC. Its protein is CASRGQGDLAQPSSYEQYF.

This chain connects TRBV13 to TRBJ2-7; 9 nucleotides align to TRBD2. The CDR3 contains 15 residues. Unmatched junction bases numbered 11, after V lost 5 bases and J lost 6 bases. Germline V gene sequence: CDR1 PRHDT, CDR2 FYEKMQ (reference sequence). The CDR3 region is CASSVDRGGRAEQYF. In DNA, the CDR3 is TGTGCCAGCAGCGTAGACCGGGGCGGGAGGGCCGAGCAGTACTTC.

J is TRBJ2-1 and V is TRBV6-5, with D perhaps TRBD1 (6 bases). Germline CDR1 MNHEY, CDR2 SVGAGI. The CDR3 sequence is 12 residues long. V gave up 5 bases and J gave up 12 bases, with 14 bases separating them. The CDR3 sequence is CASSPRGYGQFF. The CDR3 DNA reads TGTGCCAGCAGTCCTAGGGGGTACGGGCAGTTCTTC.

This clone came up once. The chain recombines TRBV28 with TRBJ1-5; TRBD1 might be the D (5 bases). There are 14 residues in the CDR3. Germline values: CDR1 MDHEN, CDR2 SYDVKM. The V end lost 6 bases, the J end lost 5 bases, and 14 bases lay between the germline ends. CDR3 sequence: CASRAGLKDQPQHF. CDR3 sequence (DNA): TGTGCCAGCAGAGCAGGGCTAAAGGATCAGCCCCAGCATTTT.

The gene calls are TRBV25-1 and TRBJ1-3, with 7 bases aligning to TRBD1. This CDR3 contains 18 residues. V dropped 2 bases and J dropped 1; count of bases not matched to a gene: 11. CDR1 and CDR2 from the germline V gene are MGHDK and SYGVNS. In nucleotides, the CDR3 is TGTGCCAGCAGTGAAACCCTTGGGCAGGGGGTATCTGGAAACACCATATATTTT. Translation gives CASSETLGQGVSGNTIYF.